What follows are 26 T cell receptor beta chains derived from one specimen sequenced in a study of T cell repertoires in cytomegalovirus infection. Their target antigens are unknown. TCRdb reprocessed the reads with MiXCR, giving one entry per CDR3 protein. The sample records about 770,000 distinct CDR3 sequences, almost 30% being singletons. The input for sequencing was cultured CD8+ T cells from PBMCs, taken from culture after CMV antigen stimulation. The source of these receptors is a human donor in good health (CMV status not recorded). Some clones in this sample may be carry-over from other donors' samples.

The rearrangement links TRBV7-2 to TRBJ2-7, with 7 bases lining up with TRBD2. The CDR3 contains 13 residues. V lost 2 bases, J lost 3 bases, and 1 base stayed unmatched. Germline V gives CDR1 SGHTA, CDR2 FQGNSA. In nucleotides, the CDR3 is TGTGCCAGCAGCTTACTAGCGGACTACGAGCAGTACTTC. Its protein product is CASSLLADYEQYF.

The chain links TRBV7-9 to TRBJ1-6; 8 bases align to TRBD1. V lost 5 bases, J lost 3 bases, and 9 bases stayed unmatched. Germline CDR1 is SEHNR and CDR2 is FQNEAQ (reference sequence). The CDR3 is 17 residues long. The CDR3 coding sequence is TGTGCCAGCAGCCTTGGACAGGGAGGTATCTATAATTCACCCCTCCACTTT. This encodes CASSLGQGGIYNSPLHF.

The rearrangement uses TRBV10-3 and TRBJ2-6; TRBD1 matches 8 bases. The length of the CDR3 is 18 residues. The V and J ends lost 2 bases and 1 base, in that order; junction bases with no gene match: 7. Germline-derived CDR1 and CDR2 are ENHRY and SYGVKD. CDR3 bases: TGTGCCATCAGTGAGAGGGGACAGGCTGAATCTGGGGCCAACGTCCTGACTTTC. This codes for CAISERGQAESGANVLTF.

CDR3 sequence: CASMSSSYNEQFF. CDR3 in DNA: TGTGCCAGCATGTCGAGCTCCTACAATGAGCAGTTCTTC. The chain is built from TRBV12-3 or TRBV12-4 and TRBJ2-1, with D uncertain. V shed 7 bases and J shed 0 bases, with 7 bases lying between them. The CDR3 sequence is 13 residues long.

This sequence joins TRBV20-1 and TRBJ1-2, with 7 bases aligning to TRBD1. V lost 6 bases, J lost 5 bases, and 3 bases stayed unmatched. The germline V gene encodes CDR1 DFQATT and CDR2 SNEGSKA (reference sequence). The CDR3 is made up of 11 amino acids. CDR3 sequence reads: CSAPGQYGYTF. CDR3 bases: TGCAGTGCGCCGGGACAGTATGGCTACACCTTC.

This clonotype was seen a few times. The chain links TRBV7-9 to TRBJ2-3; D perhaps matches TRBD2 (6 bases). Germline-derived CDR1 and CDR2 are SEHNR and FQNEAQ (reference sequence). This CDR3 has 13 amino acids. V gave up 5 bases and J gave up 0 bases, with 6 bases separating them. CDR3 sequence (DNA): TGTGCCAGCAGCGCGGGAAGCACAGATACGCAGTATTTT. Translating gives CASSAGSTDTQYF.

This chain uses TRBV6-5 with TRBJ1-2; possibly TRBD1 for D (5 bases). Germline CDR1 and CDR2: MNHEY and SVGAGI. This CDR3 spans 15 amino acids. The V end lost 2 bases, the J end lost 8 bases, and 18 bases lay between the germline ends. The CDR3 DNA reads TGTGCCAGCAGTTACCCACCCCCGGGGGAAGGAGGCTACACCTTC. Its protein is CASSYPPPGEGGYTF.

The CDR3 is CASSQGFLNTEAFF. CDR3 DNA: TGCGCCAGCAGCCAGGGATTCTTGAACACTGAAGCTTTCTTT. This sequence joins TRBV4-1 and TRBJ1-1; D is undetermined. The V end was cut by 3 bases, the J end by 0 bases, with 8 bases between. This CDR3 has 14 amino acids. Germline CDR1 MGHRA, CDR2 YSYEKL.

J is TRBJ2-5 and V is TRBV12-3 or TRBV12-4; D is unresolved. This CDR3 region has 13 residues. Trimming removed 4 bases from V and 4 bases from J, with 10 bases in between. The CDR3 coding sequence is TGTGCCAGCAGTTACCCGCTGACAGAGACCCAGTACTTC. Residues: CASSYPLTETQYF.

This clonotype was seen more than once but under ten times. V usage is TRBV7-8 and J usage is TRBJ2-5; no clear D. Germline values: CDR1 SGHVS, CDR2 FQNEAQ. The CDR3 runs to 14 residues. V lost 4 bases and J 6 bases, leaving 15 bases between the germline ends. CDR3 bases: TGTGCCAGCAGCTATCACAGCGAACGGAAGACCCAGTACTTC. It yields the protein CASSYHSERKTQYF.

The chain's CDR3 is CASSPPGTVSYEQYF. The CDR3 nucleotides read TGTGCCAGCAGCCCCCCCGGGACAGTCTCCTACGAGCAGTACTTC. V usage is TRBV7-4 and J usage is TRBJ2-7, with 7 positions matching TRBD1. Germline lookup yields CDR1 SGHVT and CDR2 SQSDAQ. V was clipped by 5 bases and J by 0 bases; unmatched bases: 7. This CDR3 region has 15 residues. Full variable domain (rest looked up from reference TRBV7-4 and TRBJ2-7): GAGVSQSPRYKVAKRGRDVALRCDSISGHVTLYWYRQTLGQGSEVLTYSQSDAQRDKSGRPSGRFSAERPERSVSTLKIQRTEQGDSAVYLCASSPPGTVSYEQYFGPGTRLTVT.

There are many counts of this clonotype. V usage is TRBV7-2 and J usage is TRBJ2-7, with a tentative D call TRBD1 (6 bases). Between the trimmed V and J ends, which lost 5 bases and 3 bases, there was a span of 14 bases. The germline CDR1 and CDR2 sequences are SGHTA and FQGNSA. The CDR3 is 14 amino acids. The CDR3 DNA reads TGTGCCAGCAGCCCCGGGACATTGCTCTACGAGCAGTACTTC. It specifies CASSPGTLLYEQYF.

This clonotype was recorded at least ten times. This chain joins TRBV7-9 and TRBJ2-5; D is unresolved. The ends were cut back, 4 bases at V and 2 bases at J, with 11 bases in the middle. The CDR3 has 14 residues. Per germline, CDR1 SEHNR and CDR2 FQNEAQ (reference sequence). CDR3 nucleotides: TGTGCCAGCAGCTCCCCGTTAAAACAAGAGACCCAGTACTTC. This translates into CASSSPLKQETQYF. The entire variable domain, with the rest obtained from reference TRBV7-9 and TRBJ2-5, is as follows: DTGVSQNPRHKITKRGQNVTFRCDPISEHNRLYWYRQTLGQGPEFLTYFQNEAQLEKSRLLSDRFSAERPKGSFSTLEIQRTEQGDSAMYLCASSSPLKQETQYFGPGTRLLVL.

The rearrangement links TRBV7-2 to TRBJ1-5; TRBD1 matches 7 bases. The CDR3 spans 14 residues. V trimming: 3 bases; J trimming: 7 bases; junction bases outside the gene matches: 6. Germline V gives CDR1 SGHTA, CDR2 FQGNSA. DNA for the CDR3: TGTGCCAGCAGCTTGAACAGGGGTGTGCAGCCCCAGCATTTT. This codes for CASSLNRGVQPQHF.

V usage is TRBV14 and J usage is TRBJ1-1; no reliable D call. The CDR3 totals 16 residues. The germline V gene encodes CDR1 SGHDN and CDR2 FVKESK. V was clipped by 4 bases and J by 1 base, with 16 bases between them. The CDR3 sequence is CASSLRGGISNTEAFF. CDR3 nucleotides: TGTGCCAGCAGCCTCAGAGGTGGCATCTCGAACACTGAAGCTTTCTTT. The full variable domain, rest sourced from reference TRBV14 and TRBJ1-1, is EAGVTQFPSHSVIEKGQTVTLRCDPISGHDNLYWYRRVMGKEIKFLLHFVKESKQDESGMPNNRFLAERTGGTYSTLKVQPAELEDSGVYFCASSLRGGISNTEAFFGQGTRLTVV.

This chain joins TRBV5-4 and TRBJ2-1; no clear D gene. The CDR3 loop spans 12 amino acids. The germline gives CDR1 SGHNT, CDR2 YYREEE (reference sequence). Trimming pared 6 bases from V and 10 bases from J, leaving 14 bases between. The CDR3 region has the DNA TGTGCCAGCACCAGCCTAGGGTACGAGCAGTTCTTC. Its protein product is CASTSLGYEQFF.

The chain combines TRBV9 with TRBJ1-1; D uncertain. Per germline, CDR1 SGDLS and CDR2 YYNGEE. This CDR3 has 13 residues. With 0 bases removed from V and 7 bases from J, the gap between germline ends came to 10 bases. CDR3: CASSVVPRNEAFF. Written as DNA, the CDR3 is TGTGCCAGCAGCGTAGTCCCGAGAAATGAAGCTTTCTTT.

In this sample, this clonotype turned up a few times. V is TRBV12-3 or TRBV12-4 and J is TRBJ2-7; TRBD1 might be the D (5 bases). The CDR3 loop spans 15 amino acids. V lost 5 bases and J lost 7, with 21 bases in between. The CDR3 DNA follows: TGTGCCAGCAGTCCCGGCCACTCAGGGCCGCGAGAGCAGTACTTC. This codes for CASSPGHSGPREQYF.

In its sample, this clonotype was seen many times. The CDR3 region has the DNA TGTGCCAGCAGCCTCAACAAGGGACAGGGGGCGTTTTTATCAGATACGCAGTATTTT. Encoded protein: CASSLNKGQGAFLSDTQYF. The rearrangement joins TRBV7-6 to TRBJ2-3; 12 bases line up with TRBD1. V was pared by 5 bases and J by 4 bases, with 16 bases of the junction left unmatched. The germline V gene encodes CDR1 SGHVS and CDR2 FNYEAQ. This CDR3 is built from 19 residues.

The rearrangement joins TRBV12-3 or TRBV12-4 to TRBJ1-5, with D unclear. The CDR3 is 14 amino acids. Trimming stripped 3 bases from V and 5 bases from J, with 11 bases between. The CDR3 loop reads CASSFGRRDQPQHF. CDR3 coding DNA: TGTGCCAGCAGTTTCGGGCGAAGGGATCAGCCCCAGCATTTT.

This clonotype was observed a few times. J is TRBJ2-1 and V is TRBV12-3 or TRBV12-4; no clear D gene. The CDR3 loop spans 13 amino acids. The V and J ends lost 5 bases and 8 bases respectively, with 13 bases between them. The CDR3 sequence is CASSRRPIYEQFF. CDR3 nucleotide sequence: TGTGCCAGCAGTCGCCGACCTATTTATGAGCAGTTCTTC.

V and J are TRBV20-1 and TRBJ2-2; 9 positions match TRBD1. The CDR3 length is 17 residues. Germline V gene data show CDR1 as DFQATT and CDR2 as SNEGSKA (reference sequence). J gave up 1 base and V 5 bases, and 11 bases lay outside the gene matches. In nucleotides, the CDR3 is TGCAGTGCTGTGGGACAGGGACAAAATGAGAACACCGGGGAGCTGTTTTTT. Encoded protein: CSAVGQGQNENTGELFF.

The chain joins TRBV20-1 to TRBJ1-2, with 9 bases identical to TRBD1. The CDR3 covers 15 residues. The ends lost 1 base at V and 0 bases at J; junction bases unmatched: 3. CDR1 and CDR2 from the germline V gene are DFQATT and SNEGSKA (reference sequence). This CDR3 is CSARVTGGANYGYTF. CDR3 nucleotide sequence: TGCAGTGCTAGAGTGACAGGGGGAGCTAACTATGGCTACACCTTC.

The chain recombines TRBV7-6 with TRBJ1-1; D is unresolved. Germline CDR1 reads SGHVS; CDR2 reads FNYEAQ. V was pared by 5 bases and J by 3 bases, with 13 bases between. The CDR3 is 14 residues long. This CDR3 is CASSPLRLDTEAFF. The CDR3 DNA reads as TGTGCCAGCAGCCCTTTGCGGTTGGACACTGAAGCTTTCTTT.

A few counts support this clonotype. This rearrangement joins TRBV24-1 to TRBJ2-2, with a possible D match to TRBD2 (6 bases). Looked up from germline, CDR1 is KGHDR and CDR2 is SFDVKD. CDR3 length: 16 residues. Trimming removed 3 bases at V and 5 bases at J, with 15 bases between. CDR3 DNA sequence: TGTGCCACCAGTGATAAGAGGGCAGGGAGGACCGGGGAGCTGTTTTTT. Protein product: CATSDKRAGRTGELFF.

This clonotype was seen repeatedly, ten times or more. The chain recombines TRBV7-2 with TRBJ2-5; 10 positions match TRBD2. J gave up 5 bases and V 4 bases, and 19 bases lay outside the gene matches. Germline loops: CDR1 SGHTA, CDR2 FQGNSA. There are 19 residues in the CDR3. The CDR3 coding sequence is TGTGCCAGCAGCTCTCCGGGGCTAGCGGGGGCCCTAAGAGGGGAGACCCAGTACTTC. It yields the protein CASSSPGLAGALRGETQYF.